The clone carrying this T cell receptor (beta chain) was counted only a few times. Its antigen is unidentified. In the PCR, 60 Vbeta and 13 Jbeta primers were used. The protocol was immunoSEQ multiplex PCR, while the TCRdb copy is restricted to in-frame clones and leaves out a portion. The sample holds about 55,000 clones, roughly four fifths seen once. V shed 2 bases and J shed 7 bases, with 12 bases lying between them. Per germline, CDR1 SGHTA and CDR2 FQGTGA. The CDR3 has 14 amino acids. The data are from a study of cytomegalovirus exposure and HLA in healthy donors. Whole-study findings and limits: Researchers catalogued about 150 TCR beta chains as cytomegalovirus-associated. From TCR beta sequences, most subjects' HLA-A and HLA-B alleles were reportedly predicted accurately.

J is TRBJ2-1 and V is TRBV7-3, with a weak D call TRBD2 (6 bases). Specimen: PBMCs. The sequence was collected from a man younger than 45 in good health and CMV-seronegative. The chain's CDR3 is CASSLGGNSNEQFF. The CDR3 nucleotides read TGTGCCAGCAGCTTAGGGGGGAATAGTAATGAGCAGTTCTTC. The complete variable domain, with remaining parts taken from reference TRBV7-3 and TRBJ2-1, reads GAGVSQTPSNKVTEKGKYVELRCDPISGHTALYWYRQSLGQGPEFLIYFQGTGAADDSGLPNDRFFAVRPEGSVSTLKIQRTERGDSAVYLCASSLGGNSNEQFFGPGTRLTVL.